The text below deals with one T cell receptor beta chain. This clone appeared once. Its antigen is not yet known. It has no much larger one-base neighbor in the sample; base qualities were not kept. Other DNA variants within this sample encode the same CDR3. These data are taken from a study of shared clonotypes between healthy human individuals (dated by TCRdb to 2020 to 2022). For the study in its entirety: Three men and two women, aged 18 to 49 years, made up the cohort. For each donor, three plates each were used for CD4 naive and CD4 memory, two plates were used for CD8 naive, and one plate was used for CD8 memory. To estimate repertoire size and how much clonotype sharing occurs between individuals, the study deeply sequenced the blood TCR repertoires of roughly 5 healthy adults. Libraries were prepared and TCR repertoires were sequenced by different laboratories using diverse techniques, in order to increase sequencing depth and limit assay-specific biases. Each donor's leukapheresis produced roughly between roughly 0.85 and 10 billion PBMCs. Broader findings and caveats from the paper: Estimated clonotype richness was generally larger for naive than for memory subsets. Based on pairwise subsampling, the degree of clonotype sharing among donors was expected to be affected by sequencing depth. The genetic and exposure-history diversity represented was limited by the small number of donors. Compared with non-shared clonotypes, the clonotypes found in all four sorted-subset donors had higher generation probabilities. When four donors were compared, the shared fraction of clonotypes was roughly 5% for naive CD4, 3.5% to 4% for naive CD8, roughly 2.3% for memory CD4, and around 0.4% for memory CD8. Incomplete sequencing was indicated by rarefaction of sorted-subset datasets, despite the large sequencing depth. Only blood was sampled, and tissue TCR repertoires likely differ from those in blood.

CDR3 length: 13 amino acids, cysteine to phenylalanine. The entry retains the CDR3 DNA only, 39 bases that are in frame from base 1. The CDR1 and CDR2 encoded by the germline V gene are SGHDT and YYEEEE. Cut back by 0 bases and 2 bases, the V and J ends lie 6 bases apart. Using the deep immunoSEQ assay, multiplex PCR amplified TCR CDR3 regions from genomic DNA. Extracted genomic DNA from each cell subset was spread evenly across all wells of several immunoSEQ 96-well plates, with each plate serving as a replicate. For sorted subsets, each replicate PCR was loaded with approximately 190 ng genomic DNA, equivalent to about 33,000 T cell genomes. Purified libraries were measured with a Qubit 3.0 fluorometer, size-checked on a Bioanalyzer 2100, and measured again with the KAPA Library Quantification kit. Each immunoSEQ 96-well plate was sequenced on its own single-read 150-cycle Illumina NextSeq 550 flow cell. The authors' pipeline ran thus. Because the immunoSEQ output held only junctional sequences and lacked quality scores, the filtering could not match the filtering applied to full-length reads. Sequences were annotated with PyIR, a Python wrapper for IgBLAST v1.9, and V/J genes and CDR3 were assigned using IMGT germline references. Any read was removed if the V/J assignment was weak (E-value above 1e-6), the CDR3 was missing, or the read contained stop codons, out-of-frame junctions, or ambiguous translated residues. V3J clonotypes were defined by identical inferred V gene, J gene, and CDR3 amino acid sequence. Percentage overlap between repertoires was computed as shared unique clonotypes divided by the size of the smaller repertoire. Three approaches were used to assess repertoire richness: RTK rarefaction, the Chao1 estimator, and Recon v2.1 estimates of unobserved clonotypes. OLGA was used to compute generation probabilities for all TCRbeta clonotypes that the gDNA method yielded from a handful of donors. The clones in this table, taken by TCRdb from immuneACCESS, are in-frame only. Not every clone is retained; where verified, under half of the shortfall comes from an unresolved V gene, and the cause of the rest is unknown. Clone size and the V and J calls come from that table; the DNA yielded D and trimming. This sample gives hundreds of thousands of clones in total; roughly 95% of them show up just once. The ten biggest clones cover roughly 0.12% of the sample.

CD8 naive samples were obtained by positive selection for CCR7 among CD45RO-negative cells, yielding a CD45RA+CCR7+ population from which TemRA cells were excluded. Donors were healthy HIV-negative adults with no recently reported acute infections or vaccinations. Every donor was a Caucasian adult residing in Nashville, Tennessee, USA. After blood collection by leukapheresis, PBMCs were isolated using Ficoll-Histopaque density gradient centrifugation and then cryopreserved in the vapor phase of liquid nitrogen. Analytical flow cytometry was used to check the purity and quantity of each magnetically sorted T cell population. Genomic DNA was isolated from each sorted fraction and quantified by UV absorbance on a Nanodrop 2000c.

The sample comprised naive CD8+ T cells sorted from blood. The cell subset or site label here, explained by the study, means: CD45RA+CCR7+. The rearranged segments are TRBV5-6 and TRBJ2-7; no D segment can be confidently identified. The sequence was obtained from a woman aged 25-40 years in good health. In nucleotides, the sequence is TGTGCCAGCAGCTTGGGTGCAGCCTACGAGCAGTACTTC. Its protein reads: CASSLGAAYEQYF.